The 10 T cell receptor beta chains below all came from one sample that was sequenced in a study of blood T cell repertoires in COVID-19. Data came from immunoSEQ multiplex PCR; TCRdb stores just in-frame clones and leaves some out. The table includes over 120,000 clones, around 78% detected once. Sequencing was done on a sample of peripheral blood. The receptors shown here come from a woman aged 80 or over with active or convalescent COVID-19.

This chain links TRBV6-4 with TRBJ2-3, with D tentatively TRBD1 (5 bases). The V gene's germline CDR1 is MRHNA and CDR2 SNTAGT. Trimming pared 3 bases from V and 1 base from J, leaving 8 bases between. The CDR3 has 14 amino acids. This CDR3 reads CASSEGRGTDTQYF. In nucleotides, the CDR3 is TGTGCCAGCAGTGAAGGCAGGGGCACAGATACGCAGTATTTT.

J is TRBJ2-3 and V is TRBV18; the D gene is possibly TRBD2 (5 bases). The CDR3 length is 13 residues. Looked up from germline, CDR1 is KGHSH and CDR2 is LQKENI. V lost 6 bases, J lost 2 bases, and 9 bases lay in between. CDR3 loop: CASSLGVTDTQYF. In DNA, the CDR3 is TGTGCCAGCTCCCTCGGGGTCACAGATACGCAGTATTTT.

V is TRBV4-3 and J is TRBJ2-2; unclear D gene. This CDR3 contains 15 residues. V gave up 1 base and J gave up 4 bases, with 10 bases separating them. Germline V gene data show CDR1 as LGHNA and CDR2 as YSLEER. The CDR3 DNA reads as TGCGCCAGCAGCCAAGCTGTGTCCCGCACCGGGGAGCTGTTTTTT. This gives the protein CASSQAVSRTGELFF.

This clone was observed a single time. The chain uses TRBV28 and TRBJ1-1; 9 positions match TRBD1. J lost 1 base, V lost 6 bases, and 6 bases had no gene match. The CDR3 runs 15 residues. The germline CDR1 and CDR2 sequences are MDHEN and SYDVKM. The CDR3 nucleotides are TGTGCCAGCAGGAAACAGGGGGCACGGAACACTGAAGCTTTCTTT. This encodes CASRKQGARNTEAFF. Supplemented by reference TRBV28 and TRBJ1-1, the full variable domain reads DVKVTQSSRYLVKRTGEKVFLECVQDMDHENMFWYRQDPGLGLRLIYFSYDVKMKEKGDIPEGYSVSREKKERFSLILESASTNQTSMYLCASRKQGARNTEAFFGQGTRLTVV.

The V gene is TRBV27, the J gene TRBJ2-3; TRBD2 aligns across 11 bases. The CDR3 covers 16 residues. Germline CDR1 is MNHEY and CDR2 is SMNVEV (reference sequence). V trimming: 5 bases; J trimming: 6 bases; junction bases outside the gene matches: 10. This CDR3 is CASSLWTSGPQDTQYF. Written as DNA, the CDR3 is TGTGCCAGCAGTCTCTGGACTAGCGGGCCCCAGGATACGCAGTATTTT.

V usage is TRBV18 and J usage is TRBJ2-7; TRBD1 agrees at 7 bases. CDR1 is KGHSH, CDR2 LQKENI, per germline. The J segment lost 0 bases and the V segment lost 3 bases, leaving 8 bases of the junction unmatched. The CDR3 is 16 residues long. The DNA for the CDR3 is TGTGCCAGCTCACCGAGACAGGGAAAATTCTCCTACGAGCAGTACTTC. Translation: CASSPRQGKFSYEQYF.

This clone was detected only once. The chain joins TRBV2 to TRBJ1-1; a possible D gene is TRBD1 (5 bases). Germline V gene data show CDR1 as SNHLY and CDR2 as FYNNEI. The germline V and J ends were trimmed by 4 bases and 8 bases, with 14 bases remaining between them. The CDR3 is 13 amino acids. CDR3 nucleotides: TGTGCCAGCAGTGTAAACCGACAGTTAGAAGCTTTCTTT. This translates into CASSVNRQLEAFF.

This rearrangement joins TRBV28 to TRBJ1-5; D is perhaps TRBD1 (5 bases). Germline CDR1 MDHEN, CDR2 SYDVKM. Trimming left V 7 bases short and J 4 bases short, with 23 bases between. This CDR3 has 17 amino acids. CDR3 sequence reads: CASTISGGRGGNQPQHF. Here the CDR3 DNA reads TGTGCCAGCACCATATCCGGTGGGAGGGGAGGGAATCAGCCCCAGCATTTT.

This clone has more than one count but fewer than ten. The chain combines TRBV12-3 or TRBV12-4 with TRBJ1-5; TRBD1 might be the D (5 bases). The ends were cut back, 6 bases at V and 11 bases at J, with 14 bases in the middle. CDR3 size: 12 residues. Here the CDR3 reads CASSPQGISQHF. The CDR3, as DNA: TGTGCCAGCAGCCCGCAGGGTATATCCCAGCATTTT.

The V gene is TRBV18, the J gene TRBJ2-1; no firm D call. Germline CDR1 is KGHSH and CDR2 is LQKENI. The CDR3 has 14 residues. The V end lost 4 bases, the J end lost 0 bases, and 7 bases lay between the germline ends. CDR3 DNA sequence: TGTGCCAGCTCACGAGGCAGCTCCTACAATGAGCAGTTCTTC. Translation: CASSRGSSYNEQFF.